Shown below are 7 T cell receptor beta chains from a single sample sequenced in a study of blood T cell repertoires in COVID-19. Some clones are missing from TCRdb's copy, which holds only in-frame ones; the method was immunoSEQ multiplex PCR. The table includes approximately 140,000 clones, approximately 85% detected once. Sample: PBMCs or T cells enriched from blood (not recorded which). Every receptor here comes from a woman aged 45 to 65 with acute COVID-19.

V is TRBV2 and J is TRBJ2-5, with TRBD1 matching over 7 bases. V was clipped by 6 bases and J by 2 bases; unmatched bases: 9. Germline loops: CDR1 SNHLY, CDR2 FYNNEI. The CDR3 covers 15 residues. CDR3 sequence reads: CASRQTGVRQETQYF. CDR3 DNA: TGTGCCAGCAGGCAAACAGGGGTTAGACAAGAGACCCAGTACTTC.

The chain uses TRBV6-2 or TRBV6-3 and TRBJ2-7, with TRBD1 identical over 7 bases. The V gene's germline CDR1 is MNHEY and CDR2 SVGEGT. This CDR3 is 14 amino acids long. After removal of 4 bases from V and 4 bases from J, the junction contained 7 bases not matched to a gene. CDR3 sequence: CASSSNRGSYEQYF. CDR3 DNA sequence: TGTGCCAGCAGTTCGAACAGGGGATCGTACGAGCAGTACTTC.

This clone was picked up a small number of times. The chain links TRBV4-1 to TRBJ2-2, with 10 bases fitting TRBD2. CDR3 length: 15 residues. The germline gives CDR1 MGHRA, CDR2 YSYEKL. Trimming at V came to 1 base and at J to 5 bases, leaving 1 base not matched to a gene. The CDR3 nucleotides are TGCGCCAGCAGCCAAGGGACTAGCGGTACCGGGGAGCTGTTTTTT. It is translated as CASSQGTSGTGELFF.

The V and J genes are TRBV6-5 and TRBJ1-2; tentative D call: TRBD1 (5 bases). The germline CDR1 and CDR2 sequences are MNHEY and SVGAGI. The CDR3 is 12 residues long. V dropped 5 bases and J dropped 3 bases, with 7 bases sitting between them. CDR3 bases: TGTGCCAGCAGTCAGGGTGACTATGGCTACACCTTC. Encoded protein: CASSQGDYGYTF.

This clone was detected once. The chain employs TRBV19 and TRBJ1-5; 7 nucleotides agree with TRBD1. The CDR3 extends over 13 amino acids. Trimming removed 6 bases from V and 7 bases from J; junction bases left unmatched: 6. Germline CDR1 and CDR2: LNHDA and SQIVND (reference sequence). For the CDR3, the DNA is TGTGCCAGTAGCAGGGGGTTGGGACAGCCCCAGCATTTT. It specifies CASSRGLGQPQHF.

The chain joins TRBV11-2 to TRBJ1-4; a possible D gene is TRBD1 (5 bases). V shed 7 bases and J shed 8 bases, with 14 bases lying between them. Germline assignment: CDR1 SGHAT and CDR2 FQNNGV. The CDR3 runs to 13 residues. CDR3 residues: CASTGSGWEKLFF. The CDR3 nucleotides read TGTGCCAGCACAGGGTCCGGTTGGGAAAAACTGTTTTTT.

The V gene is TRBV5-1, the J gene TRBJ1-1; the D is unclear. CDR1 and CDR2 from the germline V gene are SGHRS and YFSETQ. The CDR3 totals 13 residues. V lost 4 bases and J lost 5, with 12 bases in between. CDR3 region: CASSPRVLTEAFF. As DNA, the CDR3 is TGCGCCAGCAGCCCCCGGGTCTTGACTGAAGCTTTCTTT. The full variable domain, rest sourced from reference TRBV5-1 and TRBJ1-1, is KAGVTQTPRYLIKTRGQQVTLSCSPISGHRSVSWYQQTPGQGLQFLFEYFSETQRNKGNFPGRFSGRQFSNSRSEMNVSTLELGDSALYLCASSPRVLTEAFFGQGTRLTVV.